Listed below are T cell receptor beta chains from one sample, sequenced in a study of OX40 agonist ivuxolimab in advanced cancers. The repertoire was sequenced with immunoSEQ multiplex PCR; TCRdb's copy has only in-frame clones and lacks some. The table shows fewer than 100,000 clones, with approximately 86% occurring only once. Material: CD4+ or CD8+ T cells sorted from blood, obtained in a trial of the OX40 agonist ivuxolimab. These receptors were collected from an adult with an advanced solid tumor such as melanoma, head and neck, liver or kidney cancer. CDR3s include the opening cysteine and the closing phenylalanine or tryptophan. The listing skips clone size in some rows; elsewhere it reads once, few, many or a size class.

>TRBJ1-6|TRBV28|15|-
CASTINRGQNSPLHF
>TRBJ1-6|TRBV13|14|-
CASSFDRGVVPLHF
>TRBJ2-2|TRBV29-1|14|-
CSVWGDANTGELFF
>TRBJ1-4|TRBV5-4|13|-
CASSLVPREKLFF
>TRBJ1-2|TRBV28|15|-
CASSSRGRVDYGYTF
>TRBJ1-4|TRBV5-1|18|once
CASSLGPLTGGVNEKLFF
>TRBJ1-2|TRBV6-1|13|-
CASRFGGQYGYTF
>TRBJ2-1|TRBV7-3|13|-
CASSLTSYNEQFF
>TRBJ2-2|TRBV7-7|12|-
CASSSGRGELFF
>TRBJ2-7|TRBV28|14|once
CATIEAGESYEQYF
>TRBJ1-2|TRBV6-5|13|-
CASSYRASYGYTF
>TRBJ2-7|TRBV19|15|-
CASSEQGESSYEQYF
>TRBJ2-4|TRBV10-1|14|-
CASSESPAQNIQYF
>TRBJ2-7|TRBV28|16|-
CASSLFIRIYTYEQYF
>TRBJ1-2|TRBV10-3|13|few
CAIWTGTVDGYTF
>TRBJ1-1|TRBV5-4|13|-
CASSLQGGTEAFF
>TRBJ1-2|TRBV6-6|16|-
CASRSSGHPGTIGYTF
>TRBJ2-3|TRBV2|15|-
CASRPGTSGTDTQYF
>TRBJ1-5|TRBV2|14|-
CASRRGTDNQPQHF
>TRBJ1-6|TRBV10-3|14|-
CAISGQGPGSPLHF
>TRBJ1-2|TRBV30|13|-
CAWIPGQVNGYTF
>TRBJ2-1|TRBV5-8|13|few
CASSAGTGGQRFF
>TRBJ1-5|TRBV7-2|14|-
CASSRGHRGQPQHF
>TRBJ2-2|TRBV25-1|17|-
CASSGSAGTGFTGELFF
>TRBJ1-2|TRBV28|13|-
CASSLGQEMGYTF
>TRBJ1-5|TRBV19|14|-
CASSISQGGQPQHF
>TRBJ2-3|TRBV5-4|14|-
CASSLVGGSDTQYF
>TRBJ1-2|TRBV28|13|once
CASSRGQGGGYTF
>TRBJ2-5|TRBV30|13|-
CAWFRPEGETQYF
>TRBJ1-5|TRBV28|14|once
CASSSGGLSQPQHF
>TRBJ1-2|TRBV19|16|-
CASSIFNPKGAYGYTF
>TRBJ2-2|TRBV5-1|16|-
CASSLAGTGSIGELFF
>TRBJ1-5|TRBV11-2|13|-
CASSTGPNQPQHF
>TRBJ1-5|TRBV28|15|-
CASSPLTGGIQPQHF
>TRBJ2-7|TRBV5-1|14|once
CASSLGQGRYEQYF
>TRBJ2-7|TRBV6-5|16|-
CASSYSASGGGYEQYF